This TCR beta chain was documented in a study of T-cell reconstitution after alpha-beta-depleted transplantation in children. General observations from the study: There were some patients whose high TCRbeta diversity at day 60 came from surviving recipient T cells and thymic progenitors. The study reportedly traced alpha-beta T cells about two months after transplant to several hundred expanded graft clones. Fresh T-cell production supplied most of the T-cell counts and diversity seen one year after transplant.

During its preparation, the TCRbeta library received unique molecular identifiers. TCRdb processed the PCR reads anew with MiXCR; each CDR3 protein has one entry. The sample carries 200,000 or so distinct CDR3 sequences, about 7% recorded once. This clonotype was seen many times. Its antigen remains unidentified. This specimen was PBMCs, taken before TCRalphabeta/CD19-depleted stem cell transplant. The source is a boy younger than 10 with acute lymphoblastic leukemia, due to receive a stem cell transplant.

The DNA for the CDR3 is TGTGCCAGCGGCGACGGGGCGGCAGATACGCAGTATTTT. Its translation: CASGDGAADTQYF. The chain recombines TRBV7-9 with TRBJ2-3, with D possibly being TRBD1 or TRBD2 (5 bases each). The CDR3 has 13 residues. Germline V gene sequence: CDR1 SEHNR, CDR2 FQNEAQ (reference sequence). Trimming took 8 bases from V and 4 from J, leaving 13 bases between them.